This T cell receptor beta chain came from a study of human T cells and chemical hapten exposure (dated by TCRdb to about 2021). Background for the entire study: Libraries were pooled for sequencing, and per-sample TCR yields varied mainly because of small differences in library volumes within the pool. This study followed changes in the peripheral blood TCR repertoire in vivo during primary and secondary sensitization of alopecia patients to the hapten diphenylcyclopropenone (DPC). Both TCR alpha and TCR beta chains were sequenced from each blood RNA sample. Study-wide conclusions, independent of this receptor: After repeated subsampling, the strength of the expansion versus patch-test correlation and the threshold at which it became significant changed. DPC sensitization did not change the number of TCRs with a frequency above 1 in 1000, and there was no evidence of changes in global repertoire structure.

The library was prepared using RACE. The instrument was a NextSeq 500. During library preparation, unique molecular identifiers were attached to individual cDNA molecules so that TCRs could be counted quantitatively and reproducibly. The original pipeline was this. A median of roughly 100,000 TCRs per sample was observed, with a range of about 20,000 to 750,000. The Decombinator software suite was used to annotate the V, J and CDR3 of the TCR reads. To make PS versus PT1 abundance plots, every sample was subsampled to the same number of TCRs (28,000). Expanded TCRs were defined as absent before sensitization and observed at least eight times at the 2-week time point. TCRdb itself trimmed the public reads at Q25 with fastp, ran MiXCR and retained productive beta chains. Every CDR3 protein is listed once, alongside the most common genes and DNA of its rows. Clone size and V and J calls follow TCRdb, not the original study. The sample data list 28,000 or so distinct CDR3 sequences, and approximately 7.4% of these were observed just once. The top ten hold almost 10% of the sample.

This clonotype was counted ten times or more. The specificity of this receptor is unknown. Base qualities were left out, and no much larger clone turns up one base away. The time point label on this specimen signifies: healthy volunteer bleed at 2 weeks. Total RNA was extracted from unfractionated whole blood that had been collected in Tempus Blood RNA tubes. Five healthy volunteers served as TCR sequencing controls and were bled at day 0, 2 weeks and 6 weeks. CDR3 length: 13 amino acids, cysteine to phenylalanine. Of the read, only the CDR3 DNA is kept; its 39 bases are in frame from base 1. A distance of 10 bases separates the germline ends of V and J, which lose 5 bases and 3 bases respectively. CDR1 and CDR2 are drawn from the germline V gene (reference sequence): SSHAT, FNYEAQ.

The sequence came from a human donor in good health. Some clones in this sample may be carry-over from other donors' samples. The sequence is built from TRBV7-7 and TRBJ2-5; the D gene lacks a confident call. Input material: whole blood. The CDR3 protein is CASSPRAEETQYF. The sequenced DNA: TGTGCCAGCAGCCCCCGGGCGGAAGAGACCCAGTACTTC.